Ten or more counts support the clone carrying this TCR beta chain. No antigen is known for it. This entry is derived from a study of CD8+ T cells in alopecia areata. Study-wide points: Besides other cells, scalp samples also yield sequences of resident alphabeta T cells from normal skin. For lesional scalp, especially alopecia totalis/universalis, clonality was higher than in normal scalp.

Separation by sorting yielded CD4+ and CD8+ T cells from PBMCs. V shed 3 bases and J shed 7 bases, with 25 bases lying between them. Germline lookup yields CDR1 MGHRA and CDR2 YSYEKL. The CDR3 consists of 18 residues. Reverse transcribed after extraction, RNA yielded cDNA as the sequencing template. TCRdb's copy holds only in-frame clones and misses some; the assay was immunoSEQ multiplex PCR. The data contain over 200,000 clones, around 62% of them singletons. The sequencing used CD4+ T cells sorted from blood, collected at week 0. This receptor was obtained from a human donor with alopecia areata. The V call is TRBV4-1, the J call TRBJ2-1; D possibly uses TRBD1 or TRBD2 (5 bases each). The DNA of the CDR3 is TGCGCCAGCAGCCACCACCTCGGGACCAAACACCAACGGAATGAGCAGTTCTTC. Translating gives CASSHHLGTKHQRNEQFF.